One sample yielded the 7 T cell receptor beta chains listed below, sequenced in a study of beta chain features in type 1 diabetes. TCRB transcripts that were expressed got sequenced, as all of the isolated RNA had been reverse transcribed. The protocol was immunoSEQ multiplex PCR, while the TCRdb copy is restricted to in-frame clones and leaves out a portion. This sample yields more than 150,000 clones, of which about 13% are seen a single time; 0.55% to 0.8% belongs to the top ten. Sequences were obtained from central memory CD4+ T cells from blood. These receptors were taken from a woman in her late teens or twenties in good health.

This clone was picked up a small number of times. This chain connects TRBV30 to TRBJ2-7; D not resolved. V gave up 2 bases and J gave up 5 bases, with 10 bases separating them. The CDR3 length is 12 residues. Germline V gene sequence: CDR1 GTSNPN, CDR2 SVGIG (reference sequence). DNA for the CDR3: TGTGCCTGGAGTAACTTGCTCCACGAGCAGTACTTC. This gives the protein CAWSNLLHEQYF. Looking up the rest from reference TRBV30 and TRBJ2-7 gives the full variable domain: SQTIHQWPATLVQPVGSPLSLECTVEGTSNPNLYWYRQAAGRGLQLLFYSVGIGQISSEVPQNLSASRPQDRQFILSSKKLLLSDSGFYLCAWSNLLHEQYFGPGTRLTVT.

Only a few counts were recorded for this clone. The chain carries TRBV9 and TRBJ2-2; 8 positions agree with TRBD2. The V gene's germline CDR1 is SGDLS and CDR2 YYNGEE. This CDR3 comprises 17 residues. Losses at the gene ends were 0 bases for V and 3 bases for J; bases not matched to a gene: 7. The chain's CDR3 is CASSVDSGSRYTGELFF. Written as DNA, the CDR3 is TGTGCCAGCAGCGTAGACAGCGGGAGTCGGTACACCGGGGAGCTGTTTTTT. The full variable domain, in which reference TRBV9 and TRBJ2-2 provide the parts outside the CDR3, is DSGVTQTPKHLITATGQRVTLRCSPRSGDLSVYWYQQSLDQGLQFLIQYYNGEERAKGNILERFSAQQFPDLHSELNLSSLELGDSALYFCASSVDSGSRYTGELFFGEGSRLTVL.

This sequence joins TRBV4-3 and TRBJ1-4, with no clear D. CDR3 length: 15 amino acids. The V end lost 4 bases, the J end lost 8 bases, and 17 bases lay between the germline ends. Germline V gene sequence: CDR1 LGHNA, CDR2 YSLEER. CDR3 DNA: TGCGCCAGCAGCCCTAACGGAGGGCGCGGAGAAAAACTGTTTTTT. Protein sequence: CASSPNGGRGEKLFF.

This clone came up a few times. The chain joins TRBV2 to TRBJ1-2; a weak D match, TRBD1 (5 bases). Trimming left V 11 bases short and J 0 bases short, with 10 bases between. CDR1 and CDR2 (germline): SNHLY, FYNNEI. CDR3 length equals 12 residues. The CDR3 bases are TGTGCCGGCGGGACGGCTAACTATGGCTACACCTTC. Protein: CAGGTANYGYTF.

This clone appeared a few times. V gene TRBV7-8 combines with J gene TRBJ1-5; D unclear. Germline loops: CDR1 SGHVS, CDR2 FQNEAQ. V lost 5 bases and J lost 7, with 15 bases in between. The CDR3 extends over 14 amino acids. DNA for the CDR3: TGTGCCAGCAGCACATTCCTGCAGGAACAGCCCCAGCATTTT. Its translation is CASSTFLQEQPQHF.

The V gene is TRBV30, the J gene TRBJ1-4, with no clear D. Trimming pared 8 bases from V and 6 bases from J, leaving 13 bases between. The CDR3 sequence is 12 residues long. The germline V gene encodes CDR1 GTSNPN and CDR2 SVGIG (reference sequence). The CDR3 DNA reads TGTGCCCGCGGACGGGGATATGAAAAACTGTTTTTT. This gives the protein CARGRGYEKLFF.

The gene calls are TRBV5-1 and TRBJ2-1, with 8 bases lining up with TRBD1. V gave up 9 bases and J gave up 6 bases; unmatched junction bases: 8. Per germline, CDR1 SGHRS and CDR2 YFSETQ. This CDR3 contains 13 residues. The CDR3 coding sequence is TGCGCCACACAACGCGACAGGGGCAATGAGCAGTTCTTC. Translation gives CATQRDRGNEQFF.